This T cell receptor (beta chain) was observed in a study of cytomegalovirus exposure and HLA in healthy donors (dated by TCRdb to about 2017). About the study as a whole: An earlier analysis of under 600 of the donors reported about 250 Gb of sequence data and 100 million to 130 million unique TCR beta sequences from roughly 200 million T cells. A separate validation cohort of 100 to 150 different subjects was used in addition to the roughly 620-subject first cohort. Rather than using new phenotypic data, the later analysis identified candidate immune exposures from TCR beta sequences and from how often those sequences occurred across donors. Among the approximately 400 genotyped donors, under 90% belonged to the genetic ancestry cluster associated with self-reported Caucasian donors. Donor age, sex, ethnicity and CMV serostatus were compiled alongside the repertoire data. Both class I and class II loci were covered by HLA typing, at four-digit resolution. About 300 gigabases of sequencing data and approximately 80 million unique TCR sequences were included in an early release covering over 600 HLA-typed donors. All discovery cohort repertoires had been generated on a single sequencing platform. A few DR-DQ haplotypes were handled as single units for association and clustering because linkage in the cohort was strong. The number of typed donors differed by locus: 629-630 for A, B, C, DRB1 and DQB1; some 500 for DQA1; fewer than 610 for DPA1; and around 490 for DPB1. The study aimed to test whether signatures of past pathogen exposure could be identified by cataloging public T cell receptors. The T cell repertoires of under 750 subjects were profiled by immunosequencing and related to cytomegalovirus serostatus. To predict cytomegalovirus infection status, the study brought together high-throughput TCR immunosequencing, statistical association of individual TCRs with disease status, and machine learning. A later analysis re-analyzed previously published TCR beta repertoires from 666 donors and added high-resolution HLA genotyping to study TCR occurrence patterns. To decide whether each TCR beta V gene segment behaved as functional or pseudogenic, an earlier analysis of fewer than 750 of the donors relied on high-throughput TCR beta sequencing. On average, over 200,000 unique TCR beta nucleotide sequences were sequenced per donor among about 400 genotyped donors of the cohort, with roughly 18% of those sequences being non-productive. In a later genetic analysis, genome-wide SNP genotypes for about 55% of the roughly 700 donors were used, and that subset was treated as a discovery cohort.

Comment on this clone: Its antigen is unknown. Per-nucleotide qualities are absent, and no much larger clonotype sits a single base away.

The cohort comprised fewer than 700 healthy bone marrow donors. At the time of sampling, all cohort members were nominally healthy, though unrecorded immune exposures were likely present. The donor tested CMV seronegative and was one of the 352 seronegative cohort members. Each donor provided a peripheral blood sample, and peripheral blood mononuclear cells were used for TCR beta sequencing. The Qiagen DNeasy Blood Extraction Kit was used to extract genomic DNA from the blood cell samples. Library preparation employed the immunoSEQ multiplex PCR assay. For the multiplex PCR, a mixture combining 60 forward primers for TCR Vbeta segments and 13 reverse primers for TCR Jbeta segments was used. A multiplex PCR assay on genomic DNA amplified the CDR3 region of rearranged TCR beta genes. The amplified TCR beta libraries were sequenced on the Illumina HiSeq System as 87-base-pair reads. The authors' analysis ran thus. Across the 700 or so repertoires, a later analysis counted 80 million or so unique TCR beta chains, around 11 million of which were shared by at least two donors. Raw reads were error-corrected and collapsed into unique sequences with a nearest-neighbor algorithm that merged closely related sequences to remove PCR and sequencing errors. CDR3 sequences were aligned to IMGT reference sequences to assign V, D and J gene segments. For a sequence to be retained, a match of at least six nucleotides was required to both a V gene segment and a J gene segment. A rearrangement was called productive if the CDR3 had no stop codons and remained in frame with V and J, and every other rearrangement was called non-productive. Following IMGT convention, CDR3 was defined as the stretch from the second conserved V-encoded cysteine up to the conserved J-encoded phenylalanine. The earlier analysis of 587 of the donors excluded any sequence lacking an unambiguous match to a single V gene segment. An earlier analysis of 500 to 700 of the donors classified V segments as functional when productive rearrangements were above 56.7% and as segregating when the standard deviation between donors was above 5%. To diagnose cytomegalovirus status from the catalog of TCR beta chain sequences, a statistical classification framework was built. A later analysis assigned V and J genes by comparing TCR nucleotide sequences with IMGT/GENE-DB human TR gene sequences. The TCRdist pipeline was used in a later analysis to assign CDR3 sequences and most-parsimonious VDJ recombination scenarios. In a later analysis, each TCR beta chain was defined by its CDR3 amino acid sequence together with its V-gene family, and reads without a unique V-gene family were excluded. To address suspected cross-contamination and a sequencing artifact, a later analysis removed approximately 590 highly shared, low-generation-probability nucleotide sequences. In a later analysis, a clonal expansion index was calculated for each public chain from normalized within-repertoire ranks of inferred template counts. In a later analysis, generation probabilities were computed with a VDJ recombination model fitted to out-of-frame rearrangements, and the resulting probabilities were checked against IGoR. Hypergeometric tests were used in a later analysis to score TCR-TCR, TCR-HLA and TCR-CMV co-occurrence, with a repertoire-size bias correction applied to the TCR pairs. A later analysis estimated false discovery rates by permuting HLA or CMV assignments 20 times. In a later analysis, co-occurring TCRs were grouped using DBSCAN, with TCRdist sequence similarity added in when clustering inside HLA-allele-positive subsets. Co-occurrence clustering excluded repertoires with fewer than 30,000 or more than 120,000 public chains, plus five with anomalous nucleotide sharing. TCRdb obtained this table from immuneACCESS and retained in-frame rearrangements with V and J assigned. These tables miss some clones; where compared with another copy, unresolved V genes account for less than half of the shortfall, and the remainder is unexplained. For V, J and clone size, that table is used; D and trimming come from the DNA. The sample table holds 90,000 to 130,000 clones, of which around 78% were seen once. 1.3% of the sample lies in the top ten.

The CDR3, cysteine through phenylalanine, is 16 amino acids long. Just the 48-base CDR3 DNA is kept, in frame starting at base 1. From V the trimming removes 1 base and from J it removes 6 bases, while the gene matches leave 6 bases of the junction unaccounted for. The germline V gene supplies CDR1 SGHTA and CDR2 FQGNSA. Broad study findings and their caveats: Approximately 18 rarely observed V segments, including chromosome 9 orphons, were excluded from the earlier analysis of several hundred of the donors because counts were too low. In both the original and validation cohorts, the classifier was reported to diagnose cytomegalovirus status with high specificity and sensitivity. CMV serostatus was the only immune exposure information available for the cohort. In a later analysis, HLA-associated TCR beta chains were found to be more clonally expanded and to have lower generation probabilities than equally common non-associated chains. In a later genetic analysis, a missense DCLRE1C variant was associated with V-gene and J-gene trimming of TCR beta chains, and the association was replicated in an independent cohort. Because the 87-base-pair reads could not distinguish some IMGT-functional V segments, including TRBV6-2 and TRBV6-3, those segments were excluded. In a later genetic analysis, fewer N-insertions in productive TCRs were reported among donors in an Asian-associated ancestry cluster than the roughly 700-donor mean. Strong co-occurrence of HLA alleles, especially DR and DQ, made assigning TCR associations to individual alleles difficult. Roughly uniform sequencing depth across donors was assumed in presence/absence analyses, although this assumption may not hold. A cluster of highly shared sequence variants was judged likely to represent a technical artifact of the sequencing pipeline. Several of the top co-occurrence clusters appeared to be linked to parvovirus B19, influenza, CMV and Epstein-Barr virus, according to a later analysis. According to a later analysis, TCR association rates differed among HLA loci, with DRB1 alleles showing the most associated TCRs and HLA-C alleles showing the fewest. Because some donors lacked HLA typing at each locus, the association tests relied only on the typed subset. In vitro tests confirmed that a few of the cytomegalovirus-associated TCR beta chains recognize cytomegalovirus antigens. A further reported finding was that TCR beta sequences accurately predicted the HLA-A and HLA-B alleles for most subjects in the first cohort. In a later analysis, some 18,000 TCR beta sequences were associated with specific HLA alleles at a false discovery rate of 0.05. Across donors, most TCR sequences were observed very rarely, whereas some public TCRs were present in many individuals. The authors suggested that the approach could potentially be generalized to other disease states and immunological phenotypes. Correlated functional status among segregating V segments might reflect linkage disequilibrium, but an unknown experimental factor could not be ruled out. According to a later analysis, most CMV-associated TCR beta chains appeared to be HLA-restricted, and the HLA associations seemed to be driven largely by CMV exposure. This cohort had only TCR beta chains sequenced, and the lack of alpha or paired-chain data limited which features could be detected. The study gave a list of 150 to 200 TCR beta chains associated with cytomegalovirus. In an earlier analysis of about 600 of the donors, most TCR beta V segments appeared in productive rearrangements about 87% or about 30% of the time, broadly matching IMGT annotations.

The TCR originated in a woman between 25 and 40 years old in good health and CMV-seronegative. The sequencing sample was made of PBMCs. The chain links TRBV7-2 with TRBJ2-7, and 13 bases in between align with TRBD2. The CDR3 loop reads CASSLVGTSGMREQYF. At the DNA level, the sequence is TGTGCCAGCAGCTTAGTCGGGACTAGCGGGATGCGCGAGCAGTACTTC.